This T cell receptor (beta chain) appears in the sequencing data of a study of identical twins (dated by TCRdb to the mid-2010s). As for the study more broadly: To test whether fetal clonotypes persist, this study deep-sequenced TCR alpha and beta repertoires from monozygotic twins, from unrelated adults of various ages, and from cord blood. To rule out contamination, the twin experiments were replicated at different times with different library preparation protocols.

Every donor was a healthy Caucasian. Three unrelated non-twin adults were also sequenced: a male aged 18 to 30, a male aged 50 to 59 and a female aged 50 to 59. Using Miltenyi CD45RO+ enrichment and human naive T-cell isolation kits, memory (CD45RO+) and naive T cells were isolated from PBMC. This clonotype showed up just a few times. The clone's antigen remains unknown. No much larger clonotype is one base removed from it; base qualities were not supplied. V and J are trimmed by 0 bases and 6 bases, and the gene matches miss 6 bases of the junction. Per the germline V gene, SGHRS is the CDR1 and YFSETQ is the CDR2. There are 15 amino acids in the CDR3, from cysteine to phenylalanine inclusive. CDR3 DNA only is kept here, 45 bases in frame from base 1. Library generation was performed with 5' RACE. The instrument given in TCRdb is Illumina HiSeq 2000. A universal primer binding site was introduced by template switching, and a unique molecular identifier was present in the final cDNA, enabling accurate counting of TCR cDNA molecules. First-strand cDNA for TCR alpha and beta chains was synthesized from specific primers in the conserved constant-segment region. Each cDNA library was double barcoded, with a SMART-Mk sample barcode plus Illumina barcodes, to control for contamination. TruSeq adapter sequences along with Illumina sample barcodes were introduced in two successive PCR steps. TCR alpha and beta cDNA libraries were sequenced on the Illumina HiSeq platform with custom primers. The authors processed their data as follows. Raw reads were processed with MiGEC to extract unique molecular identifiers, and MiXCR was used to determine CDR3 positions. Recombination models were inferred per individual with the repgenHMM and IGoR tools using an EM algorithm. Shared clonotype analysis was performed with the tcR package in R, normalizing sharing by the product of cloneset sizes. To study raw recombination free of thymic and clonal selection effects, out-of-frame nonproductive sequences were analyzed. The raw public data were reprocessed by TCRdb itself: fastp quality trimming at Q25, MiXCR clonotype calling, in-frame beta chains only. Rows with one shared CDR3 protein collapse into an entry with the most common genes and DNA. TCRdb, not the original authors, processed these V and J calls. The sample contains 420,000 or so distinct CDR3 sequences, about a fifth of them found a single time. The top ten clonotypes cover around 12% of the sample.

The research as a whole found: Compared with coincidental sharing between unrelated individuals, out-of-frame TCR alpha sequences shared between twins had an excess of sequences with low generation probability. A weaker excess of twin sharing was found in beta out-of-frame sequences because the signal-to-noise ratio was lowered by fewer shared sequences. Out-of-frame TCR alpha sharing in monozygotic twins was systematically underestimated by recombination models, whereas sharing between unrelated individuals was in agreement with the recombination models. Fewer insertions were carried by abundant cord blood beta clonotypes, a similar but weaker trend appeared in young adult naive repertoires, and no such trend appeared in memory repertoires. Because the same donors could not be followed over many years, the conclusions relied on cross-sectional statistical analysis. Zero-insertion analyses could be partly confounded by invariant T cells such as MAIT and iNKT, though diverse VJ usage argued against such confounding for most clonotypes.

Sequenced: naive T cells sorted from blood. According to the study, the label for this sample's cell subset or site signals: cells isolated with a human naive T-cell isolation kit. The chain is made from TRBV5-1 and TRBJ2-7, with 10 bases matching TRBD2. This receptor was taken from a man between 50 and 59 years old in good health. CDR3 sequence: CASSLASGRASEQYF. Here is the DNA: TGCGCCAGCAGCTTGGCCAGCGGGAGGGCGTCCGAGCAGTACTTC.